This TCR beta chain was observed in a study of shared T cell receptors in the human thymus. CDR1 MDHEN and CDR2 SYDVKM come from the germline V gene. V was clipped by 4 bases and J by 3 bases, with 22 bases between them. The CDR3 is made up of 18 amino acids. Some clones are missing from TCRdb's copy, which holds only in-frame ones; the method was immunoSEQ multiplex PCR. The table includes 700,000 to 750,000 clones, approximately 85% detected once. This sample was shared with a second study, whose subject was human thymus T cells. That investigation notes: Among unrelated individuals, related research reported thymic repertoires that overlapped highly.

Sequencing was done on a sample of thymocytes. This receptor was taken from a girl in the first two years of life with a congenital heart defect. This rearrangement joins TRBV28 to TRBJ1-5; tentative D call: TRBD1 (6 bases). The CDR3 DNA reads TGTGCCAGCAGTTCCCGGGTCATAACAGGGTTGCTCAATCAGCCCCAGCATTTT. This codes for CASSSRVITGLLNQPQHF.